This TCR beta chain was recovered during a study of regulatory T cells in long-lasting Graves disease. The table lists this clonotype with many counts. Time point indicated: newly diagnosed GD, antithyroid drugs for less than 3 months. RNA isolated from PBMCs was used to make the TCR library. Combining iRepertoire HTBI primers with Arm-PCR of CDR3 regions, the authors built TCR beta libraries. TCRdb re-analysed the multiplex PCR reads in MiXCR, keeping a single row per CDR3 protein. The sample lists around 500,000 distinct CDR3 sequences; around 12% were seen once. Trimming left V 3 bases short and J 0 bases short, with 9 bases between. This CDR3 spans 14 amino acids. Germline V gene data show CDR1 as DFQATT and CDR2 as SNEGSKA (reference sequence). This same sample was also part of a study on T cells in Graves' hyperthyroidism and ophthalmopathy.

This chain uses TRBV20-1 with TRBJ1-3, with D maybe TRBD1 (5 bases). The material was peripheral blood mononuclear cells (PBMCs), obtained at new diagnosis, from a patient treated with antithyroid drugs. The origin of this receptor is a woman in her 30s with Graves disease. CDR3 nucleotide sequence: TGCAGTGCTAGGACAGCCTCCTCTGGAAACACCATATATTTT. Its translation: CSARTASSGNTIYF.